A selection of T cell receptor beta chains follows, all from one sample in a study of regulatory T cells in long-lasting Graves disease. TCRdb re-analysed the multiplex PCR reads in MiXCR, keeping a single row per CDR3 protein. The sample contains some 220,000 distinct CDR3 sequences, approximately 18% of which appear only once. The sample was also linked to a second study, of T cells in Graves' hyperthyroidism and ophthalmopathy.

The sample consisted of peripheral blood mononuclear cells (PBMCs), taken at new diagnosis, from a patient treated with antithyroid drugs. Receptors were obtained from a woman in her thirties with Graves disease. Each CDR3 is given with its conserved first and last residue. A D gene is named only where the DNA matches it firmly. Clone size is not always given. Where it is, it says once, few, many or a class for expanded clones.

clone size: -; J gene: TRBJ1-2; D gene: -; V gene: TRBV2; CDR3 length: 15; CDR3 protein: CASSESVPAIYGYTF; CDR3 DNA: TGTGCCAGCAGTGAATCTGTACCCGCGATCTATGGCTACACCTTC
clone size: many; J gene: TRBJ2-7; D gene: -; V gene: TRBV4-1; CDR3 length: 15; CDR3 protein: CASSQGRGGSYEQYF; CDR3 DNA: TGCGCCAGCAGCCAAGGTCGAGGGGGCTCCTACGAGCAGTACTTC
clone size: many; J gene: TRBJ1-6; D gene: -; V gene: TRBV20-1; CDR3 length: 14; CDR3 protein: CSARAGRIDSPLHF; CDR3 DNA: TGCAGTGCTAGGGCAGGGAGGATTGATTCACCCCTCCACTTT
clone size: -; J gene: TRBJ1-5; D gene: -; V gene: TRBV7-9; CDR3 length: 13; CDR3 protein: CASSGGLDQPQHF; CDR3 DNA: TGTGCCAGCAGTGGAGGGTTGGATCAGCCCCAGCATTTT
clone size: -; J gene: TRBJ1-3; D gene: -; V gene: TRBV5-1; CDR3 length: 15; CDR3 protein: CASSNDGSSGNTIYF; CDR3 DNA: TGCGCCAGCAGCAACGACGGCAGCTCTGGAAACACCATATATTTT
clone size: many; J gene: TRBJ2-3; D gene: TRBD2; V gene: TRBV2; CDR3 length: 16; CDR3 protein: CASSERRLAATDTQYF; CDR3 DNA: TGTGCCAGCAGTGAAAGGAGACTAGCGGCGACAGATACGCAGTATTTT
clone size: -; J gene: TRBJ2-7; D gene: TRBD2; V gene: TRBV7-3; CDR3 length: 15; CDR3 protein: CASSPQAGEAYEQYF; CDR3 DNA: TGTGCCAGCAGCCCGCAGGCGGGGGAGGCCTACGAGCAGTACTTC
clone size: many; J gene: TRBJ1-5; D gene: TRBD1; V gene: TRBV3-1; CDR3 length: 16; CDR3 protein: CASSQSDRRSNQPQHF; CDR3 DNA: TGTGCCAGCAGCCAATCGGACAGGAGAAGCAATCAGCCCCAGCATTTT
clone size: many; J gene: TRBJ2-4; D gene: -; V gene: TRBV5-1; CDR3 length: 17; CDR3 protein: CASLRMLGDPPKNIQYF; CDR3 DNA: TGCGCCAGCCTAAGGATGTTGGGAGACCCTCCAAAAAACATTCAGTACTTC
clone size: -; J gene: TRBJ1-5; D gene: TRBD1; V gene: TRBV2; CDR3 length: 13; CDR3 protein: CASSEGQAQPQHF; CDR3 DNA: TGTGCCAGCAGTGAGGGACAGGCCCAGCCCCAGCATTTT
clone size: many; J gene: TRBJ1-5; D gene: -; V gene: TRBV7-2; CDR3 length: 15; CDR3 protein: CASSITDSGNQPQHF; CDR3 DNA: TGTGCCAGCAGCATTACGGACAGTGGGAATCAGCCCCAGCATTTT
clone size: many; J gene: TRBJ2-3; D gene: TRBD1; V gene: TRBV20-1; CDR3 length: 15; CDR3 protein: CSAGYSDRGKDTQYF; CDR3 DNA: TGCAGTGCTGGCTACTCGGACAGGGGGAAAGATACGCAGTATTTT
clone size: many; J gene: TRBJ2-2; D gene: -; V gene: TRBV27; CDR3 length: 11; CDR3 protein: CASSSGGELFF; CDR3 DNA: TGTGCCAGCAGTTCGGGGGGGGAGCTGTTTTTT